Below, 25 T cell receptor beta chains from the same sample are listed, as sequenced in a study of cytomegalovirus exposure and HLA in healthy donors. 60 Vbeta and 13 Jbeta primers were used in PCR. The protocol was immunoSEQ multiplex PCR, while the TCRdb copy is restricted to in-frame clones and leaves out a portion. The table shows approximately 160,000 clones, with about three quarters occurring only once. The sequenced material came from PBMCs. These receptors originate from a man younger than 30 in good health and CMV-seropositive.

The DNA of the CDR3 is TGTGCCAGCAGCGGACAGGGGGCCGATAATTCACCCCTCCACTTT. Translating it yields CASSGQGADNSPLHF. This chain connects TRBV9 to TRBJ1-6, with 10 bases matching TRBD1. Germline V gene lookup returns CDR1 SGDLS and CDR2 YYNGEE. Trimming cost V 3 bases and J 5 bases; bases outside gene matches: 2. This CDR3 is built from 15 residues.

This chain joins TRBV7-6 and TRBJ2-1; 8 nucleotides match TRBD1. Per germline, CDR1 SGHVS and CDR2 FNYEAQ. The CDR3 has 15 residues. With V trimmed by 5 bases and J by 4 bases, 7 bases remained unmatched. The chain's CDR3 is CASSLRGRVYNEQFF. The DNA of the CDR3 is TGTGCCAGCAGCCTCAGGGGGCGTGTATACAATGAGCAGTTCTTC.

The rearrangement links TRBV30 to TRBJ1-1, with D possibly matching TRBD1 (6 bases). Deletions cut 3 bases from V and 11 bases from J, with 19 bases between. The CDR3 is 13 residues long. Germline loops: CDR1 GTSNPN, CDR2 SVGIG (reference sequence). Here the CDR3 reads CAWRRQVYEEAFF. CDR3 sequence (DNA): TGTGCCTGGAGACGACAGGTTTACGAGGAGGCTTTCTTT.

J is TRBJ1-4 and V is TRBV6-1; D is perhaps TRBD1 (5 bases). Trimming stripped 5 bases from V and 8 bases from J, with 15 bases between. Germline assignment: CDR1 MNHNS and CDR2 SASEGT. The CDR3 length is 14 residues. CDR3 nucleotides: TGTGCCAGCAGTCTAGGGGTGGGGAGGGAAAAACTGTTTTTT. This sequence encodes CASSLGVGREKLFF.

The count of this clone is one. This chain uses TRBV11-3 with TRBJ2-4, with D possibly matching TRBD2 (6 bases). Germline V gene data show CDR1 as SGHNT and CDR2 as YENEEA. The CDR3 totals 15 residues. V lost 3 bases and J 4 bases, leaving 13 bases between the germline ends. CDR3 in DNA: TGTGCCAGCAGCTTTCGGGGGACGGAGAAAAACATTCAGTACTTC. It yields the protein CASSFRGTEKNIQYF.

The chain links TRBV18 to TRBJ1-1, with 7 bases aligning to TRBD1. This CDR3 contains 16 residues. CDR1 KGHSH and CDR2 LQKENI come from the germline V gene. J gave up 5 bases and V 3 bases, and 12 bases lay outside the gene matches. In DNA, the CDR3 is TGTGCCAGCTCACCCCCTTACGGACAGGCGGGGACTGAAGCTTTCTTT. Its protein product is CASSPPYGQAGTEAFF.

This clone was found a few times. CDR3 region: CACSLTGVSNQPQHF. The CDR3 DNA follows: TGTGCCTGTTCATTAACAGGGGTTAGCAATCAGCCCCAGCATTTT. The chain links TRBV30 to TRBJ1-5, with 7 bases aligning to TRBD1. Germline V lookup: CDR1 GTSNPN, CDR2 SVGIG (reference sequence). The CDR3 consists of 15 residues. The ends lost 6 bases at V and 0 bases at J; junction bases unmatched: 8.

This clone was counted a single time. At one of its ends the junction is not consistent with the germline gene, which may arise from a read error. This chain's CDR3 is CASRLTGERTEAFF. CDR3 nucleotide sequence: TGTGCCAGCAGACTGACAGGGGAGAGGACTGAAGCTTTTTTT. V and J are TRBV7-9 and TRBJ1-1; 8 nucleotides align to TRBD1. Looked up from germline, CDR1 is SEHNR and CDR2 is FQNEAQ (reference sequence). The CDR3 spans 14 residues.

V and J are TRBV29-1 and TRBJ2-5; TRBD1 agrees at 8 bases. Germline CDR1 SQVTM, CDR2 ANQGSEA. Trimming removed 7 bases from V and 5 bases from J; junction bases left unmatched: 6. The CDR3 loop spans 12 amino acids. The CDR3 DNA is TGCAGCGGACAGGGGTTCAGGGAGACCCAGTACTTC. Translating it yields CSGQGFRETQYF.

The gene calls are TRBV27 and TRBJ1-2; D possibly corresponds to TRBD1 (6 bases). Germline CDR1 is MNHEY and CDR2 is SMNVEV (reference sequence). Trimming removed 6 bases from V and 0 bases from J, with 8 bases in between. The CDR3 has 13 residues. The CDR3 bases are TGTGCCAGCAGCAGGACAGCTAACTATGGCTACACCTTC. Protein: CASSRTANYGYTF.

The rearrangement links TRBV4-1 to TRBJ2-5; D call uncertain. Between the trimmed V and J ends, which lost 0 bases and 5 bases, there was a span of 13 bases. The CDR3 is 15 residues long. Per germline, CDR1 MGHRA and CDR2 YSYEKL. The CDR3 DNA sequence: TGCGCCAGCAGCCAAGAGGGCAGGTCCACGGAGACCCAGTACTTC. Translated: CASSQEGRSTETQYF.

This rearrangement joins TRBV7-8 to TRBJ1-5; TRBD1 agrees at 7 bases. The CDR3 sequence is 15 residues long. CDR1 and CDR2 (germline): SGHVS, FQNEAQ. The V gene end was trimmed by 3 bases and the J gene end by 3 bases; junction bases not matched to a gene: 5. The CDR3 DNA follows: TGTGCCAGCAGCTTGAACAGGGGTACCAATCAGCCCCAGCATTTT. As protein: CASSLNRGTNQPQHF. The full variable domain, with the rest looked up from reference TRBV7-8 and TRBJ1-5, is GAGVSQSPRYKVAKRGQDVALRCDPISGHVSLFWYQQALGQGPEFLTYFQNEAQLDKSGLPSDRFFAERPEGSVSTLKIQRTQQEDSAVYLCASSLNRGTNQPQHFGDGTRLSIL.

The chain joins TRBV4-1 to TRBJ1-3; no reliable D call. The CDR3 has 17 residues. The germline V and J ends were trimmed by 2 bases and 3 bases, with 17 bases remaining between them. Germline V gene data show CDR1 as MGHRA and CDR2 as YSYEKL. Written as DNA, the CDR3 is TGCGCCAGCAGCCAACCGGTGTTGGAGTTCGGTGGAAACACCATATATTTT. This sequence encodes CASSQPVLEFGGNTIYF.

The rearrangement joins TRBV4-2 to TRBJ2-7, with D possibly matching TRBD2 (5 bases). This CDR3 spans 14 amino acids. The V gene lost 4 bases and the J gene lost 6 bases, with 16 bases spanning the gap. Germline lookup yields CDR1 LGHNA and CDR2 YNFKEQ. CDR3 nucleotide sequence: TGTGCCAGCAGCCTTCCTCCAACTAGACTCGAGCAGTACGTC. Translated, it gives CASSLPPTRLEQYV.

V usage is TRBV28 and J usage is TRBJ2-7, with D possibly TRBD1 on 6 matching bases. The V gene lost 2 bases and the J gene lost 7 bases, with 15 bases spanning the gap. CDR1 MDHEN and CDR2 SYDVKM come from the germline V gene. The CDR3 runs to 14 residues. The CDR3 sequence: CASSLDRSLGEQYV. DNA for the CDR3: TGTGCCAGCAGTTTAGACAGGTCCTTGGGGGAGCAGTACGTC.

The chain carries TRBV5-5 and TRBJ1-1; D remains unclear. Germline CDR1 and CDR2: SGHKS and YYEKEE (reference sequence). The length of the CDR3 is 13 residues. The germline V and J ends were trimmed by 1 base and 1 base, with 5 bases remaining between them. CDR3 in DNA: TGTGCCAGCAGCTTGTCCAGGAACACTGAAGCTTTCTTT. Translated, it gives CASSLSRNTEAFF.

The rearrangement joins TRBV6-6 to TRBJ1-2; D gene uncertain. CDR3 length: 11 amino acids. Looked up from germline, CDR1 is MNHNY and CDR2 is SVGAGI (reference sequence). V lost 6 bases and J 1 base, leaving 3 bases between the germline ends. The CDR3 sequence: CASSINYGYTF. The CDR3 bases are TGTGCCAGCAGCATTAACTATGGCTACACCTTC.

The V and J genes are TRBV28 and TRBJ1-2; D may be TRBD1 (6 bases). The CDR3 spans 14 residues. V lost 6 bases to trimming and J lost 7 bases, with 18 bases between them. The germline gives CDR1 MDHEN, CDR2 SYDVKM. The DNA for the CDR3 is TGTGCCAGCAGGGGGAGGGACATTAGTGGTGGCTACACCTTC. Translating it yields CASRGRDISGGYTF.

This chain joins TRBV6-6 and TRBJ1-6; D is unclear. The CDR3 runs to 15 residues. The V end was cut by 6 bases, the J end by 2 bases, with 11 bases between. The germline V gene has CDR1 MNHNY and CDR2 SVGAGI (reference sequence). The CDR3 coding sequence is TGTGCCAGCAGCCCTGAGGCAGCCTATAATTCACCCCTCCACTTT. Encoded protein: CASSPEAAYNSPLHF.

The V gene is TRBV15, the J gene TRBJ1-3; D call uncertain. CDR1 and CDR2 (germline): LNHNV, YYDKDF (reference sequence). The CDR3 sequence is 13 residues long. Trimming removed 0 bases from V and 16 bases from J, with 16 bases in between. The CDR3 region is CATSRDREGLEYF. CDR3 sequence (DNA): TGTGCCACCAGCAGAGATCGTGAGGGATTGGAGTATTTT.

The chain recombines TRBV19 with TRBJ1-1, with a weak D call TRBD1 (5 bases). V gave up 1 base and J gave up 1 base, with 10 bases separating them. Germline V gives CDR1 LNHDA, CDR2 SQIVND (reference sequence). The CDR3 runs to 15 residues. The CDR3 bases are TGTGCCAGTAGTATAGTTTGGAGGGGGAACACTGAAGCTTTCTTT. Its translation: CASSIVWRGNTEAFF.

V usage is TRBV19 and J usage is TRBJ1-2; 7 bases are a match to TRBD1. Germline V gene data show CDR1 as LNHDA and CDR2 as SQIVND (reference sequence). There are 16 residues in the CDR3. V gave up 5 bases and J gave up 1 base; unmatched junction bases: 10. CDR3 loop: CASSSHRGELNYGYTF. DNA of the CDR3: TGTGCCAGTAGTTCCCACAGGGGCGAGCTTAACTATGGCTACACCTTC.

This clone was observed a handful of times. The V call is TRBV11-2, the J call TRBJ2-5, with D possibly matching TRBD1 (5 bases). The V end was cut by 5 bases, the J end by 2 bases, with 9 bases between. Per the germline V gene, CDR1 is SGHAT and CDR2 is FQNNGV. This CDR3 has 13 residues. The CDR3 DNA follows: TGTGCCAGCAGCCAGGGTTCACAAGAGACCCAGTACTTC. This gives the protein CASSQGSQETQYF. The variable domain in full, completed from reference TRBV11-2 and TRBJ2-5, reads EAGVAQSPRYKIIEKRQSVAFWCNPISGHATLYWYQQILGQGPKLLIQFQNNGVVDDSQLPKDRFSAERLKGVDSTLKIQPAKLEDSAVYLCASSQGSQETQYFGPGTRLLVL.

J is TRBJ2-5 and V is TRBV9, with D uncertain. The germline CDR1 and CDR2 sequences are SGDLS and YYNGEE. This CDR3 has 14 residues. With 0 bases removed from V and 2 bases from J, the gap between germline ends came to 8 bases. The CDR3 region has the DNA TGTGCCAGCAGCGTAGGGGCTGATCAAGAGACCCAGTACTTC. This encodes CASSVGADQETQYF.

CDR3: CASSESDFSGIHTDTQYF. The CDR3 coding sequence is TGTGCCAGCAGTGAATCGGATTTTAGCGGGATTCACACAGATACGCAGTATTTT. V gene TRBV25-1 combines with J gene TRBJ2-3; 8 bases match TRBD2. The CDR3 runs to 18 residues. The J segment lost 2 bases and the V segment lost 1 base, leaving 11 bases of the junction unmatched. Germline loops: CDR1 MGHDK, CDR2 SYGVNS.